These T cell receptor beta chains were read from a single sample in a study of blood T cell repertoires in COVID-19. Clones were read by immunoSEQ multiplex PCR, and TCRdb kept only the in-frame ones, dropping some. This repertoire shows over 200,000 clones, 70% to 90% found once; its top ten account for less than 1.5%. The sample comprised PBMCs or T cells enriched from blood (not recorded which). The receptor set was obtained from a man aged 25 to 40 who had recovered from COVID-19. CDR3s include the opening cysteine and the closing phenylalanine or tryptophan. D genes are given only for firm matches. Expanded clones are given a class, and other clones once, few, many or no size at all.

size	J	V	D	DNA	CDR3
-	TRBJ1-5	TRBV30	TRBD1	TGTGCCTGGAGTGTAAGTCTCCAGGGGGTCGGAGACCAGCCCCAGCATTTT	CAWSVSLQGVGDQPQHF
-	TRBJ2-7	TRBV6-5	TRBD1	TGTGCCAGCAGCCTGGGGACAGGGAAGACCGAGCAGTACTTC	CASSLGTGKTEQYF
-	TRBJ2-7	TRBV5-4	TRBD2	TGTGCCAGCAGCTACCGGGGGGTGAGCGAGCAGTACTTC	CASSYRGVSEQYF
-	TRBJ2-1	TRBV5-4	TRBD2	TGTGCCAGCAGCTTGGGTAGCGGGGGGTACAATGAGCAGTTCTTC	CASSLGSGGYNEQFF
-	TRBJ2-3	TRBV11-3	-	TGTGCCAGCAGCCCGGGGGCGGGACAGCTTAGCACAGATACGCAGTATTTT	CASSPGAGQLSTDTQYF
-	TRBJ2-1	TRBV9	TRBD2	TGTGCCAGCAGCGTCCGAGCGGGATTAAATGAGCAGTTCTTC	CASSVRAGLNEQFF
-	TRBJ2-3	TRBV5-1	TRBD1	TGCGCCAGCAGCCGCGACAGGGGCGCAGATACGCAGTATTTT	CASSRDRGADTQYF
once	TRBJ1-3	TRBV7-2	TRBD1	TGTGCCAGCAGAGAGCCGACAGGGGTAGGAAACACCATATATTTT	CASREPTGVGNTIYF
-	TRBJ2-5	TRBV7-9	TRBD2	TGTGCCAGCATCGGCAAGGGGCGGCTAGCGGGACGACAAGAGACCCAGTACTTC	CASIGKGRLAGRQETQYF
-	TRBJ1-2	TRBV7-2	-	TGTGCCAGCAGCCACACGGGGGGCAGGGATGTTAACTATGGCTACACCTTC	CASSHTGGRDVNYGYTF
-	TRBJ2-1	TRBV5-5	TRBD2	TGTGCCAGCAGCTTGGCGGGACTAGCGGGGGAGCAGTTCTTC	CASSLAGLAGEQFF
-	TRBJ2-2	TRBV6-5	-	TGTGCCAGCAGTTACTTTTACGAGGGGGTCGGGGAGCTGTTTTTT	CASSYFYEGVGELFF
-	TRBJ1-2	TRBV6-5	-	TGTGCCAGCAGTTACTCCGCTGGCAGGGGCCCCTATGGCTACACCTTC	CASSYSAGRGPYGYTF
-	TRBJ2-7	TRBV28	-	TGTGCCAGCAGTTTAGTCTGGACAGGGAGGGGATACGAGCAGTACTTC	CASSLVWTGRGYEQYF
-	TRBJ2-1	TRBV7-9	TRBD2	TGTGCCAGCAGCTTTCCCTCTAGCGGGAGGTACTCCTACAATGAGCAGTTCTTC	CASSFPSSGRYSYNEQFF
once	TRBJ1-2	TRBV30	-	TGTGCCTGGACCACAGGGTCGCTTAACTATGGCTACACCTTC	CAWTTGSLNYGYTF
-	TRBJ2-1	TRBV7-9	TRBD1	TGTGCCAGCAGCTTGGGACAGAGGGGGAACAATGAGCAGTTCTTC	CASSLGQRGNNEQFF
-	TRBJ1-1	TRBV28	TRBD1	TGTGCCAGCAGTTTTGCGACAGGGGGCCCCGGGTACACTGAAGCTTTCTTT	CASSFATGGPGYTEAFF
-	TRBJ2-2	TRBV9	-	TGTGCCAGCAGCGTCCGGAGTACCGGGGAGCTGTTTTTT	CASSVRSTGELFF
-	TRBJ1-1	TRBV12-3/TRBV12-4	-	TGTGCCAGCAGTTTTGGGCAGACTGAAGCTTTCTTT	CASSFGQTEAFF
once	TRBJ2-7	TRBV5-6	-	TGTGCCAGCAGCTTGGTGGGGGCTCTGAACGAGCAGTACTTC	CASSLVGALNEQYF
-	TRBJ2-7	TRBV4-2	-	TGTGCCAGCAGCCAAGATCTGGCCCCCTACGAGCAGTACTTC	CASSQDLAPYEQYF
once	TRBJ2-7	TRBV10-3	-	TGTGCCACCGTTTCGGTGTACGAGCAGTACTTC	CATVSVYEQYF
-	TRBJ2-7	TRBV5-5	TRBD2	TGTGCCAGCAGATCCCCTAGCGGGAGGGCCTTATACGAGCAGTACTTC	CASRSPSGRALYEQYF
-	TRBJ1-3	TRBV18	-	TGTGCCAGCTCACCACTGACAGTGGACTCTGGAAACACCATATATTTT	CASSPLTVDSGNTIYF
-	TRBJ2-3	TRBV12-5	TRBD2	TGTGCTAGTGCCCTAGGGGGGTCTAGCGGGAGGGCCAATACAGATACGCAGTATTTT	CASALGGSSGRANTDTQYF
-	TRBJ1-2	TRBV2	-	TGTGCCAGCAGCAGGGTACGTCAAGGCCCCAAATCCCCAGAGCTTTATGGCTACACCTTC	CASSRVRQGPKSPELYGYTF
-	TRBJ2-7	TRBV14	TRBD2	TGTGCCAGCAGCCAAGTGCGGGGAGGGAGCTACGAGCAGTACTTC	CASSQVRGGSYEQYF
-	TRBJ1-2	TRBV7-2	-	TGTGCCAGCAGCCCCAAGGACAGCCTCTCCTATGGCTACACCTTC	CASSPKDSLSYGYTF
-	TRBJ1-1	TRBV5-6	TRBD1	TGTGCCAGCAGCAACAGGGGAATCACTGAAGCTTTCTTT	CASSNRGITEAFF
-	TRBJ2-1	TRBV24-1	-	TGTGCCACCAGTCAAACTAGCTCCTACAATGAGCAGTTCTTC	CATSQTSSYNEQFF
-	TRBJ1-5	TRBV30	TRBD1	TGTGCCTGGAGTGTAGGCAGGGGGCTGCAGCCCCAGCATTTT	CAWSVGRGLQPQHF
-	TRBJ2-7	TRBV4-1	TRBD1	TGCGCCAGCAGCCTAACGACAGGGAGCGAGCAGTACTTC	CASSLTTGSEQYF
-	TRBJ2-7	TRBV2	TRBD1	TGTGCCAGCAGTGAACCAGGGGGCGTCTACGAGCAGTACTTC	CASSEPGGVYEQYF
-	TRBJ2-5	TRBV3-1/TRBV3-2	-	TGTGCCAGCAGCCAAGATATTTCAGGCCAAGAGACCCAGTACTTC	CASSQDISGQETQYF
once	TRBJ1-4	TRBV5-1	TRBD1	TGCGCCAGCAGCTTGGCCAGGCCCCCGGGACAGTCTAATGAAAAACTGTTTTTT	CASSLARPPGQSNEKLFF
-	TRBJ1-4	TRBV30	-	TGTGCCTGGGACGGACAGAGTAATGAAAAACTGTTTTTT	CAWDGQSNEKLFF
-	TRBJ2-2	TRBV19	-	TGTGCCAGTAGTACATTAGCCACCGGGGAGCTGTTTTTT	CASSTLATGELFF
once	TRBJ1-3	TRBV2	-	TGTGCCAGCATCGGGGGTTCAGCTCTACTTGGAAACACCATATATTTT	CASIGGSALLGNTIYF
-	TRBJ1-1	TRBV10-2	TRBD1	TGCGCCAGCAGCTCCCAGGGGGCGAGGGGGACTGAAGCTTTCTTT	CASSSQGARGTEAFF
-	TRBJ2-1	TRBV15	TRBD2	TGTGCCACCAGCAGAGATAATCGGGGAGGGAATGAGCAGTTCTTC	CATSRDNRGGNEQFF
-	TRBJ2-3	TRBV19	TRBD2	TGTGCCAGTAGTATACTAGCGGGAGGGCCCGCAGATACGCAGTATTTT	CASSILAGGPADTQYF
-	TRBJ1-2	TRBV7-2	TRBD1	TGTGCCAGCAGCTTAAAGGGACAGGGGCTTGGCTACACCTTC	CASSLKGQGLGYTF